This T cell receptor (beta chain) is from a study of human T cells and chemical hapten exposure. CDR1 and CDR2 (germline): MNHEY, SVGEGT. The CDR3 contains 17 residues. The V gene end was trimmed by 0 bases and the J gene end by 1 base; junction bases not matched to a gene: 3. TCRdb fed the RACE reads into MiXCR, producing one record per CDR3 protein. This repertoire shows 95,000 to 150,000 distinct CDR3 sequences, roughly 13% found once; its top ten account for 0.92%. Time point reported: patch test 1, 2 weeks after DPC sensitization. As for treatment: therapeutic diphenylcyclopropenone sensitization with weekly scalp DPC.

V is TRBV6-2 or TRBV6-3 and J is TRBJ2-6, with 7 bases identical to TRBD1. The clonotype originates from a man aged 18 to 30 with alopecia areata. Some clones in this sample may be carry-over from other donors' samples. Sequencing used whole blood, obtained in connection with sensitization to the hapten diphenylcyclopropenone (DPC). The CDR3 loop reads CASSYSETGSGANVLTF. CDR3 coding DNA: TGTGCCAGCAGTTACTCAGAGACAGGGTCTGGGGCCAACGTCCTGACTTTC.